This T cell receptor (beta chain) was observed in a study of blood T cell repertoires in COVID-19. The CDR3 loop spans 17 amino acids. The trim removed 1 base at V and 2 bases at J, leaving 10 bases unmatched. The V gene's germline CDR1 is MNHNS and CDR2 SASEGT. The data were produced by immunoSEQ multiplex PCR, yet TCRdb's version contains in-frame clones alone and is incomplete. The table includes 75,000 to 80,000 clones, about 88% detected once. The V gene is TRBV6-1, the J gene TRBJ2-7, with TRBD1 matching 8 bases. This TCR was recovered from a human donor in a cohort sampled during active COVID-19. Sequencing was done on a sample of peripheral blood. This CDR3 reads CASSEETTGTGPYEQYF. In DNA form, the CDR3 reads TGTGCCAGCAGTGAAGAGACAACCGGGACAGGCCCCTACGAGCAGTACTTC.